What follows are 10 T cell receptor beta chains derived from one specimen sequenced in a study of blood T cell repertoires in COVID-19. The repertoire was sequenced with immunoSEQ multiplex PCR; TCRdb's copy has only in-frame clones and lacks some. This table holds about 120,000 clones, about 88% found once. Sequenced sample: peripheral blood. Receptor source: a woman aged 45-65 years with acute or convalescent COVID-19.

This chain uses TRBV5-5 with TRBJ2-1; the match to TRBD2 covers 10 bases. The CDR3 has 16 residues. CDR1 is SGHKS, CDR2 YYEKEE, per germline (reference sequence). Trimming took 6 bases from V and 4 from J; bases not matched to a gene: 10. This CDR3 is CASIPSSGRDYNEQFF. CDR3 coding DNA: TGTGCCAGCATCCCGTCTAGCGGGAGAGATTACAATGAGCAGTTCTTC.

This clone appeared once. The chain links TRBV5-4 to TRBJ1-1; TRBD1 aligns across 10 bases. The CDR3 length is 13 residues. Germline CDR1 is SGHNT and CDR2 is YYREEE (reference sequence). V was clipped by 3 bases and J by 4 bases; unmatched bases: 0. CDR3 amino acids: CASSWTGGTEAFF. CDR3 DNA: TGTGCCAGCAGCTGGACAGGGGGCACTGAAGCTTTCTTT.

V usage is TRBV28 and J usage is TRBJ2-7; TRBD2 matches 8 bases. V gave up 6 bases and J gave up 6 bases; unmatched junction bases: 10. The CDR3 is 14 amino acids. Germline V gene data show CDR1 as MDHEN and CDR2 as SYDVKM. This CDR3 is CASSAPGRGGEQYF. Here the CDR3 DNA reads TGTGCCAGCAGCGCCCCCGGGAGGGGAGGCGAGCAGTACTTC. The full variable domain, rest sourced from reference TRBV28 and TRBJ2-7, is DVKVTQSSRYLVKRTGEKVFLECVQDMDHENMFWYRQDPGLGLRLIYFSYDVKMKEKGDIPEGYSVSREKKERFSLILESASTNQTSMYLCASSAPGRGGEQYFGPGTRLTVT.

The gene calls are TRBV5-1 and TRBJ1-4; no clear D gene. The CDR3 loop spans 16 amino acids. Germline CDR1 is SGHRS and CDR2 is YFSETQ. Trimming removed 7 bases from V and 6 bases from J, with 22 bases in between. The CDR3 bases are TGCGCCAGCGACGGGAAAAGGTGGGGTAGGGATGAAAAACTGTTTTTT. As protein: CASDGKRWGRDEKLFF.

This sequence joins TRBV30 and TRBJ1-5; D uncertain. This CDR3 has 13 amino acids. V lost 0 bases and J lost 4, with 7 bases in between. Germline CDR1 and CDR2: GTSNPN and SVGIG (reference sequence). CDR3 nucleotide sequence: TGTGCCTGGAGTGTAAACTCAAATCAGCCCCAGCATTTT. It translates to CAWSVNSNQPQHF. Looking up the rest from reference TRBV30 and TRBJ1-5 gives the full variable domain: SQTIHQWPATLVQPVGSPLSLECTVEGTSNPNLYWYRQAAGRGLQLLFYSVGIGQISSEVPQNLSASRPQDRQFILSSKKLLLSDSGFYLCAWSVNSNQPQHFGDGTRLSIL.

This clone was seen ten or more times. The chain links TRBV7-6 to TRBJ2-5; D remains ambiguous. This CDR3 has 15 residues. Deletions cut 0 bases from V and 1 base from J, with 9 bases between. CDR1 is SGHVS and CDR2 is FNYEAQ in the germline V gene. The CDR3 reads CASSLARLTQETQYF. The CDR3 nucleotides are TGTGCCAGCAGCTTAGCCAGACTGACCCAAGAGACCCAGTACTTC.

V is TRBV7-2 and J is TRBJ1-4, with D tentatively TRBD1 (6 bases). This CDR3 is built from 14 residues. Trimming cost V 5 bases and J 4 bases, with 11 bases left between them. CDR1 is SGHTA, CDR2 FQGNSA, per germline. The CDR3 reads CASSPTGFNEKLFF. The CDR3 DNA reads TGTGCCAGCAGCCCCACAGGGTTTAATGAAAAACTGTTTTTT. Full variable domain (rest looked up from reference TRBV7-2 and TRBJ1-4): GAGVSQSPSNKVTEKGKDVELRCDPISGHTALYWYRQSLGQGLEFLIYFQGNSAPDKSGLPSDRFSAERTGGSVSTLTIQRTQQEDSAVYLCASSPTGFNEKLFFGSGTQLSVL.

This clone was observed once. This chain uses TRBV9 with TRBJ1-1, with D tentatively TRBD1 (5 bases). The V gene lost 3 bases and the J gene lost 0 bases, with 12 bases spanning the gap. Germline values: CDR1 SGDLS, CDR2 YYNGEE. CDR3 size: 15 residues. Written as DNA, the CDR3 is TGTGCCAGCAGCGGGGGCCAGGGTCTGAACACTGAAGCTTTCTTT. This sequence encodes CASSGGQGLNTEAFF.

The chain uses TRBV24-1 and TRBJ1-5; 8 positions match TRBD1. The V gene end was trimmed by 5 bases and the J gene end by 7 bases; junction bases not matched to a gene: 9. This CDR3 region has 15 residues. Germline V gene data show CDR1 as KGHDR and CDR2 as SFDVKD. This chain's CDR3 is CATSAPGQGGQPQHF. CDR3 nucleotides: TGTGCCACCAGTGCCCCTGGACAGGGTGGCCAGCCCCAGCATTTT.

The chain recombines TRBV2 with TRBJ2-7, with 8 bases identical to TRBD2. Germline assignment: CDR1 SNHLY and CDR2 FYNNEI. Trimming took 3 bases from V and 2 from J; bases not matched to a gene: 3. CDR3 length equals 14 residues. This chain's CDR3 is CASSDAGGPYEQYF. The CDR3 region has the DNA TGTGCCAGCAGTGATGCGGGAGGCCCCTACGAGCAGTACTTC.